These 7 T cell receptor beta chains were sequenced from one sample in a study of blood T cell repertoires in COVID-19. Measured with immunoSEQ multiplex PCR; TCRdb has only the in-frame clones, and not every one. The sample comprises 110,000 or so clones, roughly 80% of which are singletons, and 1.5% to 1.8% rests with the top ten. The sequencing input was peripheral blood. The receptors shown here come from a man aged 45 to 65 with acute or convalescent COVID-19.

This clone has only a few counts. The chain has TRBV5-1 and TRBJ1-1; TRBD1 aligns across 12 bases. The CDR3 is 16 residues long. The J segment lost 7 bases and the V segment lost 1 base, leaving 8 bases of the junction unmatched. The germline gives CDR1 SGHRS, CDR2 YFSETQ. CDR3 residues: CASSLSGTGGGSEAFF. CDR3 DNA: TGCGCCAGCAGCTTGAGCGGGACAGGGGGCGGGAGTGAAGCTTTCTTT. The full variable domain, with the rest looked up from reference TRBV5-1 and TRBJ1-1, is KAGVTQTPRYLIKTRGQQVTLSCSPISGHRSVSWYQQTPGQGLQFLFEYFSETQRNKGNFPGRFSGRQFSNSRSEMNVSTLELGDSALYLCASSLSGTGGGSEAFFGQGTRLTVV.

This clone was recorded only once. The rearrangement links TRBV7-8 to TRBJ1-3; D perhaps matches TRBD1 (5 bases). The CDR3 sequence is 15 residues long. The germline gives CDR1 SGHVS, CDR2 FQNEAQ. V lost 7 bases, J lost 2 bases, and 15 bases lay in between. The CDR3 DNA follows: TGTGCCAGCAAATCGAGCAGGGTGCCTGGAAACACCATATATTTT. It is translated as CASKSSRVPGNTIYF. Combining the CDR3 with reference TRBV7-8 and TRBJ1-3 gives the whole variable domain GAGVSQSPRYKVAKRGQDVALRCDPISGHVSLFWYQQALGQGPEFLTYFQNEAQLDKSGLPSDRFFAERPEGSVSTLKIQRTQQEDSAVYLCASKSSRVPGNTIYFGEGSWLTVV.

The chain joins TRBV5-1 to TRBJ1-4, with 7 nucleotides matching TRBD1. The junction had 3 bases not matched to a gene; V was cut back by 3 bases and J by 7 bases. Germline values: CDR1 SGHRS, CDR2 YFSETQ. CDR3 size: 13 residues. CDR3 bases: TGCGCCAGCAGCTGGAACAGGGGTGAAAAACTGTTTTTT. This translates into CASSWNRGEKLFF.

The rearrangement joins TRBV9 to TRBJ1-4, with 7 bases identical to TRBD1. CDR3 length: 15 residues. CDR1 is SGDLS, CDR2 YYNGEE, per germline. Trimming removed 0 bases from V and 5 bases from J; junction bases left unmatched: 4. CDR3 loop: CASSVGGGLNEKLFF. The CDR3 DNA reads TGTGCCAGCAGCGTAGGAGGGGGCTTAAATGAAAAACTGTTTTTT. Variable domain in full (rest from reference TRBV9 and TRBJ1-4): DSGVTQTPKHLITATGQRVTLRCSPRSGDLSVYWYQQSLDQGLQFLIQYYNGEERAKGNILERFSAQQFPDLHSELNLSSLELGDSALYFCASSVGGGLNEKLFFGSGTQLSVL.

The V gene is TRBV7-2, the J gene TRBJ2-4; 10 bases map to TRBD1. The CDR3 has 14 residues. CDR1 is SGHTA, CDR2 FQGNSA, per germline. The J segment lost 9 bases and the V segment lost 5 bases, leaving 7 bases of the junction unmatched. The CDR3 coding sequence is TGTGCCAGCAGCATTCGACAGGGGGCGAGCATTCAGTACTTC. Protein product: CASSIRQGASIQYF.

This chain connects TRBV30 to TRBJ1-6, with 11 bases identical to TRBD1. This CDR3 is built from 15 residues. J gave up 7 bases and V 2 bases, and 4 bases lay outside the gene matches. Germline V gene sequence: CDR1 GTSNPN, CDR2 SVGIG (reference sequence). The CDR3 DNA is TGTGCCTGGAGTCGCGGGACAGGGGGAAATTCACCCCTCCACTTT. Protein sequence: CAWSRGTGGNSPLHF.

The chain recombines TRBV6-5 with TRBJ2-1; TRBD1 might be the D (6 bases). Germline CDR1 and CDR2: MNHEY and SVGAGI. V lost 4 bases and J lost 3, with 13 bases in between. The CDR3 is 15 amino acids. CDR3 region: CASSSSGQNYNEQFF. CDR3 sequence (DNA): TGTGCCAGCAGTTCCTCCGGACAGAACTACAATGAGCAGTTCTTC.